What follows are 3 T cell receptor beta chains derived from one specimen sequenced in a study of cytotoxic CD8 clonotypes in ibrutinib-treated CLL. Some clones are missing from TCRdb's copy, which holds only in-frame ones; the method was immunoSEQ multiplex PCR. This table holds 270,000 or so clones, 76% found once. The sample here was PBMCs, taken at disease progression, from a patient treated with ibrutinib. The origin of the receptors is a human donor with chronic lymphocytic leukemia.

The gene calls are TRBV25-1 and TRBJ2-3; D is ambiguous. Germline lookup yields CDR1 MGHDK and CDR2 SYGVNS. V was trimmed by 7 bases and J by 2 bases, leaving 10 bases between them. This CDR3 is 13 amino acids long. In DNA form, the CDR3 reads TGTGCCAGCAACTGGGCTCTCACAGATACGCAGTATTTT. Translating gives CASNWALTDTQYF.

This chain connects TRBV10-3 to TRBJ1-1, with D possibly TRBD1 on 6 matching bases. CDR3 size: 16 residues. Germline V CDR1 and CDR2: ENHRY, SYGVKD. Trimming cost V 0 bases and J 2 bases, with 13 bases left between them. CDR3 bases: TGTGCCATCAGTGAGTCGATTGGGGGCAGAAACACTGAAGCTTTCTTT. It codes for CAISESIGGRNTEAFF.

This chain connects TRBV19 to TRBJ2-1, with 10 bases fitting TRBD2. V lost 6 bases, J lost 5 bases, and 10 bases stayed unmatched. Germline assignment: CDR1 LNHDA and CDR2 SQIVND (reference sequence). The CDR3 has 16 amino acids. The CDR3: CASRIRSGGHNNEQFF. DNA of the CDR3: TGTGCCAGTAGGATCCGTAGCGGGGGGCACAACAATGAGCAGTTCTTC.